These T cell receptor beta chains were read from a single sample in a study of T cell repertoires in cytomegalovirus infection. Each CDR3 protein gets one entry after TCRdb re-called the reads with MiXCR. The data show approximately 500,000 distinct CDR3 sequences, around 11% seen once. The specimen sequenced was PBMCs. The receptor source for this set is a human donor in good health (CMV status not recorded). Some clones in this sample may be carry-over from other donors' samples. Both conserved end residues are trimmed from each CDR3.

V,J,CDR3
TRBV25-1,TRBJ1-5,ASQAGVQPQH
TRBV5-1,TRBJ2-5,ASSLDATKTQY
TRBV20-1,TRBJ1-5,SARASSGSTHHQPQH
TRBV7-3,TRBJ1-1,ASSVEANTEAF
TRBV11-2,TRBJ2-1,ASSTSVKADNEQF
TRBV11-3,TRBJ2-1,ASSLDSAGYDNEQF
TRBV14,TRBJ2-1,ASSPDGIYNEQF
TRBV7-3,TRBJ2-1,ASSPSGRASYNEQF
TRBV11-1,TRBJ1-5,ASSLDSGDSSKPQH
TRBV2,TRBJ1-3,ASRGTSSGNTIY
TRBV15,TRBJ1-1,ATSRDRQRFLNTEAF
TRBV13,TRBJ1-3,ASSFGTALANSGNTIY
TRBV2,TRBJ2-3,ASFYSQSDTQY
TRBV2,TRBJ2-2,ASNWGTANTGELF
TRBV6-1,TRBJ2-2,ASSFRTRSTGELF
TRBV12-3/TRBV12-4,TRBJ2-1,ASFSLSYNEQF
TRBV28,TRBJ2-5,ASTSLLETQY
TRBV5-1,TRBJ2-2,ASSLPGGGTGELF
TRBV5-4,TRBJ1-6,ASRSTEGSYSPLH
TRBV7-6,TRBJ2-3,ASSPRITDTQY
TRBV18,TRBJ2-3,ASSPSATSTDTQY
TRBV6-1,TRBJ1-4,ASSEDRFNEKLF
TRBV6-1,TRBJ1-5,ASSPQLRANQPQH
TRBV20-1,TRBJ1-5,SARAGAQNQPQH
TRBV11-1,TRBJ2-1,ASSLFRVNEQF
TRBV10-3,TRBJ1-3,AISDYQGLSGNTIY